The present T cell receptor (beta chain) was sequenced within a study of cytomegalovirus exposure and HLA in healthy donors. General study results and limits: Among the CMV-associated chains, a few were confirmed in vitro as specific for CMV antigens. Overall, some 160 TCR beta chains were annotated as cytomegalovirus-associated.

Trimming at V came to 4 bases and at J to 7 bases, leaving 15 bases not matched to a gene. CDR3 length: 18 amino acids. Germline values: CDR1 MNHNS, CDR2 SASEGT. Both 60 Vbeta primers and 13 Jbeta primers went into the PCR. Sequenced by immunoSEQ multiplex PCR; TCRdb stores in-frame clones only, minus some. The sample lists about 120,000 clones, about 80% seen once, with approximately 10% in the top ten. On this clone: What it recognizes is unknown.

V is TRBV6-1 and J is TRBJ2-3, with 12 nucleotides matching TRBD2. The TCR comes from a man aged 25-45 years in good health and CMV-seropositive. The sequencing input was PBMCs. The CDR3 sequence: CASSALAGGPSFGYTQYF. In DNA form, the CDR3 reads TGTGCCAGCAGTGCCCTAGCGGGGGGGCCGTCCTTTGGATATACGCAGTATTTT.